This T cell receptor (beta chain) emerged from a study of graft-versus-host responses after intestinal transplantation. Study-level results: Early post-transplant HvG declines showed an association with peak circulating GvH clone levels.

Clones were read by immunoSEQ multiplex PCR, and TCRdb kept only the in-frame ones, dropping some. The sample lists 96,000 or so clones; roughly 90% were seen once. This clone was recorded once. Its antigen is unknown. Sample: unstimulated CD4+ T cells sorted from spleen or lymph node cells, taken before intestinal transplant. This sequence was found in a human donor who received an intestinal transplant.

In DNA form, the CDR3 reads TGCGCCAGCAGCCAACCTCAGGTGCCACGGGAAAAACTGTTTTTT. Encoded protein: CASSQPQVPREKLFF. The V call is TRBV4-1, the J call TRBJ1-4; D gene unclear. Trimming stripped 2 bases from V and 8 bases from J, with 15 bases between. The CDR3 contains 15 residues. Looked up from germline, CDR1 is MGHRA and CDR2 is YSYEKL.